These 2 T cell receptor beta chains came from one sample sequenced in a study of T cells in localized non-small cell lung cancer. The table came from immunoSEQ multiplex PCR; TCRdb's copy has only in-frame clones and leaves some out. This sample has 72,000 or so clones; approximately 84% occur once, and the top ten carry approximately 12%. The input for sequencing was peripheral blood, taken before any cancer treatment. All receptors derive from a female donor older than 55 with stage I lung adenocarcinoma.

V gene TRBV5-1 combines with J gene TRBJ1-1; D gene uncertain. The germline V gene encodes CDR1 SGHRS and CDR2 YFSETQ. The CDR3 extends over 16 amino acids. V was trimmed by 1 base and J by 6 bases, leaving 19 bases between them. As DNA, the CDR3 is TGCGCCAGCAGCTTGTCCAGTCCCAGCCTTTTGTCTGAAGCTTTCTTT. This codes for CASSLSSPSLLSEAFF. The full variable domain, with the rest looked up from reference TRBV5-1 and TRBJ1-1, is KAGVTQTPRYLIKTRGQQVTLSCSPISGHRSVSWYQQTPGQGLQFLFEYFSETQRNKGNFPGRFSGRQFSNSRSEMNVSTLELGDSALYLCASSLSSPSLLSEAFFGQGTRLTVV.

The chain carries TRBV7-2 and TRBJ1-1, with 10 nucleotides matching TRBD1. The CDR3 is made up of 17 amino acids. The junction had 11 bases not matched to a gene; V was cut back by 7 bases and J by 0 bases. CDR1 is SGHTA and CDR2 is FQGNSA in the germline V gene. CDR3 coding DNA: TGTGCCAGCAAGAAGATGGGGACAGGGGTTTTGAACACTGAAGCTTTCTTT. Its protein product is CASKKMGTGVLNTEAFF.